The 13 T cell receptor beta chains given below trace back to one sample, sequenced in a study of early T cells in non-severe SARS-CoV-2 infection. From the 5' RACE reads, TCRdb called clonotypes with MiXCR, one entry per CDR3 protein. The sample carries 90,000 to 120,000 distinct CDR3 sequences, around 10% recorded once. Sequenced: whole blood. These receptors originate from an adult who was a healthcare worker with PCR-confirmed SARS-CoV-2 infection or an uninfected control (not recorded which).

This chain joins TRBV28 and TRBJ2-5; D is unclear. The germline V gene has CDR1 MDHEN and CDR2 SYDVKM. The germline V and J ends were trimmed by 1 base and 5 bases, with 17 bases remaining between them. The CDR3 sequence is 16 residues long. CDR3 DNA: TGTGCCAGCAGTTTATTTTCCGGCCTAGTTACGGAGACCCAGTACTTC. It encodes CASSLFSGLVTETQYF.

This clonotype was seen repeatedly, ten times or more. The chain couples TRBV7-2 to TRBJ2-1; 7 bases are shared with TRBD2. The germline V gene encodes CDR1 SGHTA and CDR2 FQGNSA. J gave up 4 bases and V 0 bases, and 3 bases lay outside the gene matches. CDR3 length: 15 amino acids. The DNA for the CDR3 is TGTGCCAGCAGCTTAGCGGGAGGGATATACAATGAGCAGTTCTTC. Translation gives CASSLAGGIYNEQFF. The variable domain in full, completed from reference TRBV7-2 and TRBJ2-1, reads GAGVSQSPSNKVTEKGKDVELRCDPISGHTALYWYRQSLGQGLEFLIYFQGNSAPDKSGLPSDRFSAERTGGSVSTLTIQRTQQEDSAVYLCASSLAGGIYNEQFFGPGTRLTVL.

The V and J genes are TRBV10-3 and TRBJ2-3; no reliable D call. The V end lost 2 bases, the J end lost 4 bases, and 4 bases lay between the germline ends. The CDR3 is made up of 12 amino acids. The germline V gene encodes CDR1 ENHRY and CDR2 SYGVKD. The CDR3 DNA reads as TGTGCCATCAGTGAGCCAGCAGATACGCAGTATTTT. Its protein is CAISEPADTQYF.

The rearrangement links TRBV27 to TRBJ1-5, with 10 bases matching TRBD1. CDR1 is MNHEY, CDR2 SMNVEV, per germline (reference sequence). The CDR3 has 16 amino acids. The junction had 11 bases not matched to a gene; V was cut back by 6 bases and J by 6 bases. The CDR3 reads CASRPTGTGARQPQHF. In DNA form, the CDR3 reads TGTGCCAGCAGACCGACCGGGACAGGGGCCCGTCAGCCCCAGCATTTT.

Many counts were recorded for this clonotype. J is TRBJ1-1 and V is TRBV6-5; D gene unclear. Germline lookup yields CDR1 MNHEY and CDR2 SVGAGI. The V and J ends lost 0 bases and 5 bases respectively, with 7 bases between them. The CDR3 contains 13 residues. CDR3 sequence: CASSYSKATEAFF. The DNA of the CDR3 is TGTGCCAGCAGTTACTCGAAGGCAACTGAAGCTTTCTTT.

This clonotype was counted between two and nine times. This chain links TRBV27 with TRBJ2-7; TRBD1 aligns across 8 bases. Unmatched junction bases numbered 7, after V lost 6 bases and J lost 3 bases. CDR1 MNHEY and CDR2 SMNVEV come from the germline V gene (reference sequence). This CDR3 spans 14 amino acids. CDR3 in DNA: TGTGCCAGCAGAAAGGACAGGGAATACTACGAGCAGTACTTC. Its protein product is CASRKDREYYEQYF.

The genes are TRBV28 and TRBJ2-1, with 14 nucleotides matching TRBD2. Germline CDR1 is MDHEN and CDR2 is SYDVKM. V shed 4 bases, J shed 8 bases, and the junction held 16 bases outside the gene matches. The CDR3 has 19 amino acids. CDR3 sequence: CASSSLQGTSGSGLDEQFF. The DNA of the CDR3 is TGTGCCAGCAGTTCCCTCCAAGGGACTAGCGGGAGTGGATTGGATGAGCAGTTCTTC.

The chain recombines TRBV29-1 with TRBJ1-1; maybe TRBD1 (5 bases). The CDR3 loop spans 15 amino acids. CDR1 and CDR2 from the germline V gene are SQVTM and ANQGSEA. Trimming left V 1 base short and J 11 bases short, with 23 bases between. The CDR3 protein is CSVEGRQSFLRGAFF. DNA of the CDR3: TGCAGCGTTGAAGGCCGACAGTCCTTTCTCCGAGGGGCTTTCTTT.

This clonotype was found many times. V usage is TRBV5-5 and J usage is TRBJ2-2, with D unresolved. CDR1 and CDR2 from the germline V gene are SGHKS and YYEKEE (reference sequence). The V gene lost 1 base and the J gene lost 2 bases, with 9 bases spanning the gap. The CDR3 runs 15 residues. The CDR3 loop reads CASSLSLLNTGELFF. The CDR3 nucleotides are TGTGCCAGCAGCTTGTCTTTGCTTAACACCGGGGAGCTGTTTTTT. The entire variable domain, with the rest obtained from reference TRBV5-5 and TRBJ2-2, is as follows: DAGVTQSPTHLIKTRGQQVTLRCSPISGHKSVSWYQQVLGQGPQFIFQYYEKEERGRGNFPDRFSARQFPNYSSELNVNALLLGDSALYLCASSLSLLNTGELFFGEGSRLTVL.

A single count supports this clonotype. V and J are TRBV11-1 and TRBJ2-7, with D perhaps TRBD1 or TRBD2 (5 bases each). The CDR3 totals 15 residues. V dropped 8 bases and J dropped 6 bases, with 23 bases sitting between them. Germline V gene data show CDR1 as SGHAT and CDR2 as FQDESV (reference sequence). CDR3 loop: CASSRGVTGPLEQYF. CDR3 nucleotide sequence: TGTGCCAGCTCGAGGGGTGTGACGGGTCCTCTCGAGCAGTACTTC. The whole variable domain, remainder taken from reference TRBV11-1 and TRBJ2-7, is EAEVAQSPRYKITEKSQAVAFWCDPISGHATLYWYRQILGQGPELLVQFQDESVVDDSQLPKDRFSAERLKGVDSTLKIQPAELGDSAMYLCASSRGVTGPLEQYFGPGTRLTVT.

The chain has TRBV4-1 and TRBJ2-7; tentative D call: TRBD2 (6 bases). The V end was cut by 4 bases, the J end by 0 bases, with 10 bases between. The CDR3 covers 14 residues. Germline assignment: CDR1 MGHRA and CDR2 YSYEKL. The CDR3 here is CASSPSASSYEQYF. The CDR3 nucleotides are TGCGCCAGCAGCCCTAGCGCTAGCTCCTACGAGCAGTACTTC.

This clonotype occurred a few times. The chain links TRBV7-9 to TRBJ2-1; 11 positions match TRBD2. The CDR3 spans 17 residues. The V gene's germline CDR1 is SEHNR and CDR2 FQNEAQ (reference sequence). With V trimmed by 2 bases and J by 5 bases, 8 bases remained unmatched. In nucleotides, the CDR3 is TGTGCCAGCAGCTTATCGGTAGCGGGAGGGCATGACAATGAGCAGTTCTTC. Its protein is CASSLSVAGGHDNEQFF.

This clonotype was counted ten times or more. CDR3 coding DNA: TGTGCCAGCAGCCCGGCCGGGGGGACAGCTCTTACCGGGGAGCTGTTTTTT. Encoded protein: CASSPAGGTALTGELFF. The rearrangement joins TRBV5-5 to TRBJ2-2; D is possibly TRBD1 or TRBD2 (7 bases each). The V end was cut by 4 bases, the J end by 5 bases, with 21 bases between. Germline assignment: CDR1 SGHKS and CDR2 YYEKEE (reference sequence). This CDR3 comprises 17 residues.